These 8 T cell receptor beta chains came from one sample sequenced in a study of cytomegalovirus exposure and HLA in healthy donors. PCR involved 60 Vbeta and 13 Jbeta primers. Libraries were prepared by immunoSEQ multiplex PCR; TCRdb keeps only in-frame clonotypes and omits some of them. Its table lists 100,000 to 150,000 clones. Material: PBMCs. These receptors were taken from a man in his forties in good health and CMV-seronegative.

The chain combines TRBV7-3 with TRBJ2-1; 11 nucleotides line up with TRBD2. V shed 5 bases and J 5 bases; nucleotides not matched to a gene: 11. The germline CDR1 and CDR2 sequences are SGHTA and FQGTGA. The CDR3 sequence is 17 residues long. In DNA, the CDR3 is TGTGCCAGCAGCATACAAACTCTAGCGGGAGGTCACAATGAGCAGTTCTTC. This encodes CASSIQTLAGGHNEQFF.

V usage is TRBV5-5 and J usage is TRBJ1-1; 9 nucleotides agree with TRBD1. Germline lookup yields CDR1 SGHKS and CDR2 YYEKEE (reference sequence). The CDR3 totals 17 residues. J gave up 6 bases and V 2 bases, and 14 bases lay outside the gene matches. In DNA, the CDR3 is TGTGCCAGCAGCTTCCACTGGGAAAGACAGGGGGGGGCTGAAGCTTTCTTT. Translated: CASSFHWERQGGAEAFF.

Details on this clone: Other DNA sequences of this sample code for an identical CDR3. J is TRBJ1-5 and V is TRBV6-5; a possible D gene is TRBD1 (5 bases). V was cut by 0 bases and J by 7 bases, with 10 bases left in between. The V gene's germline CDR1 is MNHEY and CDR2 SVGAGI. The CDR3 sequence is 14 residues long. The CDR3, as DNA: TGTGCCAGCAGTTACTCAGGAGGGGCGCAGCCCCAGCATTTT. Its protein is CASSYSGGAQPQHF.

The chain combines TRBV4-2 with TRBJ2-5, with 10 bases fitting TRBD2. Germline V gene sequence: CDR1 LGHNA, CDR2 YNFKEQ. There are 15 residues in the CDR3. After removal of 0 bases from V and 4 bases from J, the junction contained 2 bases not matched to a gene. The CDR3 region is CASSQDRLAGETQYF. The CDR3 DNA reads as TGTGCCAGCAGCCAAGATCGACTAGCGGGAGAGACCCAGTACTTC.

The V and J genes are TRBV11-3 and TRBJ2-3; 12 nucleotides align to TRBD1. There are 15 residues in the CDR3. Per germline, CDR1 SGHNT and CDR2 YENEEA. Trimming cost V 5 bases and J 4 bases; bases outside gene matches: 4. DNA for the CDR3: TGTGCCAGCAGCAAGGGACAGGGGGCCTCAGATACGCAGTATTTT. Translation gives CASSKGQGASDTQYF.

The V and J genes are TRBV30 and TRBJ2-7; D gene uncertain. With 2 bases removed from V and 7 bases from J, the gap between germline ends came to 18 bases. This CDR3 contains 14 residues. Germline loops: CDR1 GTSNPN, CDR2 SVGIG (reference sequence). The CDR3: CAWSIGGDLEEQYF. CDR3 nucleotide sequence: TGTGCCTGGAGTATTGGCGGAGACTTGGAGGAGCAGTACTTC.

The chain has TRBV5-1 and TRBJ2-7, with TRBD1 identical over 8 bases. The trim removed 1 base at V and 0 bases at J, leaving 6 bases unmatched. The CDR3 totals 16 residues. CDR1 is SGHRS, CDR2 YFSETQ, per germline. CDR3 region: CASSLLGTGLSYEQYF. The CDR3 DNA reads TGCGCCAGCAGCTTGCTCGGGACAGGCCTCTCCTACGAGCAGTACTTC.

V is TRBV29-1 and J is TRBJ2-3; tentative D call: TRBD2 (5 bases). The CDR3 spans 13 residues. Germline CDR1 reads SQVTM; CDR2 reads ANQGSEA. Trimming shortened V by 6 bases and J by 4 bases, and 14 bases separated the two germline ends. CDR3 loop: CSVRSVAPDTQYF. The CDR3 bases are TGCAGCGTCCGAAGTGTAGCGCCAGATACGCAGTATTTT.